This TCR beta chain was profiled in a study of cytomegalovirus exposure and HLA in healthy donors. This clone is a singleton in its sample. Its antigen is unknown. CDR1 SGHVS and CDR2 FNYEAQ come from the germline V gene. CDR3 length: 15 amino acids. V gave up 1 base and J gave up 2 bases; unmatched junction bases: 3. Researchers ran the PCR with 60 Vbeta and 13 Jbeta primers. Profiled with immunoSEQ multiplex PCR; TCRdb holds only in-frame clones, not every one. The sample has under 200,000 clones, roughly 79% seen once; the top ten hold under 2%. Whole-study findings and limits: Upon later analysis, HLA-associated TCR beta chains proved more clonally expanded than other, equally common chains. Many donors shared some public TCRs, even though most TCR sequences were rare.

The material sequenced was PBMCs. This chain connects TRBV7-6 to TRBJ2-5, with TRBD2 identical over 8 bases. The TCR sequence derives from a man under 40 in good health and CMV-seronegative. The CDR3 coding sequence is TGTGCCAGCAGCTTAGTTAGCGGGGTTCAAGAGACCCAGTACTTC. This sequence encodes CASSLVSGVQETQYF.